The 6 T cell receptor beta chains reported below all come from one sample, sequenced in a study of T cells after somatic rescue of genetic block. Generated by immunoSEQ multiplex PCR, the TCRdb table keeps only in-frame clones and is missing some. The sample has fewer than 15,000 clones, about 70% seen once. Sample: peripheral blood mononuclear cells (PBMCs). Every receptor here comes from a man aged 18 to 29.

This clone was observed once. The chain combines TRBV7-9 with TRBJ2-5, with D possibly matching TRBD2 (6 bases). Trimming left V 5 bases short and J 1 base short, with 14 bases between. The germline V gene encodes CDR1 SEHNR and CDR2 FQNEAQ (reference sequence). The CDR3 is 15 residues long. CDR3 DNA sequence: TGTGCCAGCAGCCCTCGGGGAGGCCCCCAAGAGACCCAGTACTTC. This codes for CASSPRGGPQETQYF.

CDR3 amino acids: CASSPQVRGQGHNYGYTF. The CDR3 region has the DNA TGTGCCAGCTCACCACAGGTCCGAGGACAGGGGCACAACTATGGCTACACCTTC. This chain uses TRBV18 with TRBJ1-2; 9 bases match TRBD1. The CDR3 consists of 18 residues. J gave up 2 bases and V 1 base, and 11 bases lay outside the gene matches. CDR1 and CDR2 (germline): KGHSH, LQKENI.

The rearrangement uses TRBV6-5 and TRBJ1-4; possible D gene TRBD1, 6 bases. The CDR3 covers 16 residues. Between the trimmed V and J ends, which lost 4 bases and 2 bases, there was a span of 14 bases. Looked up from germline, CDR1 is MNHEY and CDR2 is SVGAGI. The CDR3: CASSSSRQATNEKLFF. The CDR3 DNA reads as TGTGCCAGCAGTTCCTCCAGACAGGCGACTAATGAAAAACTGTTTTTT.

This sequence joins TRBV5-8 and TRBJ1-1; D unresolved. The germline gives CDR1 SGHTS, CDR2 YDEGEE. CDR3 length: 16 residues. With 0 bases removed from V and 4 bases from J, the gap between germline ends came to 16 bases. CDR3 in DNA: TGTGCCAGCAGCTTGGACAGCCAACTACGGCTCACTGAAGCTTTCTTT. The encoded protein is CASSLDSQLRLTEAFF.

The chain couples TRBV9 to TRBJ2-1; 8 nucleotides match TRBD2. J lost 1 base, V lost 0 bases, and 6 bases had no gene match. Germline assignment: CDR1 SGDLS and CDR2 YYNGEE. CDR3 length: 17 amino acids. The CDR3 is CASSVVPLAGSYNEQFF. In DNA form, the CDR3 reads TGTGCCAGCAGCGTAGTTCCCCTAGCGGGTTCCTACAATGAGCAGTTCTTC.

This clone was found a few times. The chain employs TRBV11-3 and TRBJ1-1; D gene uncertain. Germline V lookup: CDR1 SGHNT, CDR2 YENEEA. CDR3 length: 13 amino acids. V shed 7 bases and J shed 1 base, with 10 bases lying between them. For the CDR3, the DNA is TGTGCCAGCATAACAGAGGGGAACACTGAAGCTTTCTTT. Encoded protein: CASITEGNTEAFF.